This passage covers 29 T cell receptor beta chains from one sample sequenced in a study of human T cells and chemical hapten exposure. A single record per CDR3 protein comes from TCRdb applying MiXCR to the RACE reads. The sample yields some 350,000 distinct CDR3 sequences, roughly 6.3% seen once. Time point given: patch test 2, 6 weeks after DPC sensitization. Treatment given: therapeutic diphenylcyclopropenone sensitization with weekly scalp DPC. The source was whole blood, collected in connection with sensitization to the hapten diphenylcyclopropenone (DPC). The receptor source for this set is a woman in her late teens or twenties with alopecia areata. Some clones in this sample may be carry-over from other donors' samples.

This clonotype was seen more than once but under ten times. The gene calls are TRBV6-5 and TRBJ2-7; 12 bases match TRBD1. CDR3 length equals 13 residues. Germline trimming cut 5 bases from V and 5 bases from J; bases unmatched to any gene: 1. Germline V gene sequence: CDR1 MNHEY, CDR2 SVGAGI. The CDR3 region has the DNA TGTGCCAGCAGTCGGGACAGGGGGCACGAGCAGTACTTC. Amino acid sequence: CASSRDRGHEQYF.

This clonotype has only a few counts. The chain is built from TRBV29-1 and TRBJ2-1; the D is unclear. The CDR3 sequence is 11 residues long. Germline lookup yields CDR1 SQVTM and CDR2 ANQGSEA. Trimming took 5 bases from V and 5 from J, leaving 7 bases between them. CDR3 DNA: TGCAGCGTTCCCCGAGACAATGAGCAGTTCTTC. This encodes CSVPRDNEQFF.

Only a few counts were recorded for this clonotype. J is TRBJ2-7 and V is TRBV6-2 or TRBV6-3; a weak D match, TRBD1 (7 bases). Germline V gene lookup returns CDR1 MNHEY and CDR2 SVGEGT. There are 12 residues in the CDR3. V lost 6 bases to trimming and J lost 5 bases, with 11 bases between them. The CDR3 coding sequence is TGTGCCAGCAGGACAGGGAGGCACGAGCAGTACTTC. Translating it yields CASRTGRHEQYF.

This chain links TRBV7-2 with TRBJ1-6; possibly TRBD1 for D (5 bases). The CDR3 is 16 residues long. Trimming removed 1 base at V and 7 bases at J, with 14 bases between. Germline CDR1 is SGHTA and CDR2 is FQGNSA. Here the CDR3 reads CASSLEASTANSPLHF. The CDR3 DNA reads TGTGCCAGCAGCTTAGAGGCTTCGACAGCAAATTCACCCCTCCACTTT.

At least ten counts were recorded for this clonotype. The V call is TRBV10-3, the J call TRBJ2-3; 12 bases are a match to TRBD2. This CDR3 is built from 16 residues. Germline lookup yields CDR1 ENHRY and CDR2 SYGVKD. V shed 4 bases, J shed 0 bases, and the junction held 2 bases outside the gene matches. This chain's CDR3 is CAISVGLAGSTDTQYF. In DNA, the CDR3 is TGTGCCATCAGTGTCGGACTAGCGGGGAGCACAGATACGCAGTATTTT.

Ten or more counts support this clonotype. This chain links TRBV5-1 with TRBJ1-1; possibly TRBD1 for D (6 bases). Trimming stripped 0 bases from V and 0 bases from J, with 15 bases between. This CDR3 region has 17 residues. Germline CDR1 SGHRS, CDR2 YFSETQ. DNA of the CDR3: TGCGCCAGCAGCTTGGCATCAGGGGAACTCATGAACACTGAAGCTTTCTTT. This encodes CASSLASGELMNTEAFF.

V gene TRBV5-1 combines with J gene TRBJ1-4, with D possibly TRBD1 on 6 matching bases. Trimming pared 1 base from V and 8 bases from J, leaving 15 bases between. This CDR3 has 15 residues. Per germline, CDR1 SGHRS and CDR2 YFSETQ. The CDR3 loop reads CASSLSPGVGEKLFF. The CDR3, as DNA: TGCGCCAGCAGCTTGTCTCCAGGGGTTGGGGAAAAACTGTTTTTT.

At least ten counts were recorded for this clonotype. The CDR3 nucleotides are TGCAGCGTAGACGAGCCAGGCCTGAGGAACACTGAAGCTTTCTTT. This sequence encodes CSVDEPGLRNTEAFF. The chain links TRBV29-1 to TRBJ1-1; D not certain. V was trimmed by 6 bases and J by 1 base, leaving 18 bases between them. From germline, CDR1 is SQVTM and CDR2 ANQGSEA. The CDR3 has 15 residues.

The chain recombines TRBV10-3 with TRBJ2-6; D is uncertain. With 2 bases removed from V and 0 bases from J, the gap between germline ends came to 5 bases. Germline CDR1 ENHRY, CDR2 SYGVKD. The CDR3 has 15 residues. The CDR3 sequence: CAISEPSSGANVLTF. The CDR3 DNA is TGTGCCATCAGTGAGCCCTCCTCTGGGGCCAACGTCCTGACTTTC.

The J gene is TRBJ1-2, the V gene TRBV4-3; 7 nucleotides match TRBD1. CDR1 and CDR2 from the germline V gene are LGHNA and YSLEER. CDR3 length equals 14 residues. J lost 7 bases, V lost 3 bases, and 8 bases had no gene match. The DNA for the CDR3 is TGCGCCAGCAGCCATGTTGACAGGGACCGTGGCTACACCTTC. Encoded protein: CASSHVDRDRGYTF.

This clonotype appeared a few times. The chain is built from TRBV2 and TRBJ1-2; TRBD1 aligns across 8 bases. The germline gives CDR1 SNHLY, CDR2 FYNNEI. The CDR3 has 15 residues. J was trimmed by 8 bases and V by 7 bases; bases with no gene match: 15. Here the CDR3 DNA reads TGTGCCAGCAAACCCACAGCAGGGGGCAGCTACGGCTACACCTTC. Translated: CASKPTAGGSYGYTF.

This chain joins TRBV14 and TRBJ1-2; TRBD1 is a possible D gene (5 bases). Trimming pared 4 bases from V and 8 bases from J, leaving 20 bases between. CDR1 and CDR2 (germline): SGHDN, FVKESK. The CDR3 is made up of 15 amino acids. The CDR3 protein is CASSPRVLAGGGYTF. The CDR3 DNA reads TGTGCCAGCAGCCCCCGGGTACTGGCGGGGGGAGGCTACACCTTC.

Many counts were recorded for this clonotype. The CDR3 nucleotides are TGTGCAACAGGGGAGTTGGATTCACCCCTCCACTTT. Its translation: CATGELDSPLHF. This chain connects TRBV9 to TRBJ1-6, with 7 bases fitting TRBD1. CDR3 size: 12 residues. Germline V gene lookup returns CDR1 SGDLS and CDR2 YYNGEE.

This clonotype was seen ten or more times. The chain links TRBV29-1 to TRBJ1-2, with D uncertain. Per germline, CDR1 SQVTM and CDR2 ANQGSEA. The CDR3 is 12 residues long. V was cut by 5 bases and J by 7 bases, with 14 bases left in between. The CDR3 sequence is CSVPRDDAGYTF. The CDR3 DNA follows: TGCAGCGTTCCCCGTGATGATGCTGGCTACACCTTC.

This clonotype was counted at least ten times. J is TRBJ1-5 and V is TRBV10-3; D is perhaps TRBD1 (6 bases). Germline-derived CDR1 and CDR2 are ENHRY and SYGVKD. The CDR3 sequence is 15 residues long. V lost 4 bases to trimming and J lost 5 bases, with 15 bases between them. CDR3 sequence (DNA): TGTGCCATCAGTGCCCAGACAGGATGGGATCAGCCCCAGCATTTT. Amino acid sequence: CAISAQTGWDQPQHF.

This clonotype has just a few counts. The J gene is TRBJ2-4, the V gene TRBV7-9; TRBD1 matches at 7 bases. CDR1 is SEHNR, CDR2 FQNEAQ, per germline (reference sequence). V lost 5 bases to trimming and J lost 1 base; unmatched junction nucleotides: 8. The CDR3 extends over 16 amino acids. CDR3 amino acids: CASSLGQDSAKNIQYF. In nucleotides, the CDR3 is TGTGCCAGCAGCCTCGGACAGGATTCGGCCAAAAACATTCAGTACTTC. Full variable domain (rest looked up from reference TRBV7-9 and TRBJ2-4): DTGVSQNPRHKITKRGQNVTFRCDPISEHNRLYWYRQTLGQGPEFLTYFQNEAQLEKSRLLSDRFSAERPKGSFSTLEIQRTEQGDSAMYLCASSLGQDSAKNIQYFGAGTRLSVL.

The table lists this clonotype with many counts. This chain's CDR3 is CASSVEEVRGNSPLHF. The DNA of the CDR3 is TGTGCCAGCAGCGTAGAGGAAGTCAGGGGAAATTCACCCCTCCACTTT. The chain couples TRBV9 to TRBJ1-6; possibly TRBD1 for D (6 bases). Trimming stripped 0 bases from V and 7 bases from J, with 14 bases between. CDR1 and CDR2 (germline): SGDLS, YYNGEE. This CDR3 contains 16 residues. Full variable domain (rest looked up from reference TRBV9 and TRBJ1-6): DSGVTQTPKHLITATGQRVTLRCSPRSGDLSVYWYQQSLDQGLQFLIQYYNGEERAKGNILERFSAQQFPDLHSELNLSSLELGDSALYFCASSVEEVRGNSPLHFGNGTRLTVT.

This clonotype was seen many times. This CDR3 reads CASSYSAQTNYGYTF. In DNA, the CDR3 is TGTGCCAGCAGTTACTCAGCCCAGACTAACTATGGCTACACCTTC. V is TRBV6-6 and J is TRBJ1-2; no clear D gene. V lost 0 bases and J 0 bases, leaving 8 bases between the germline ends. CDR1 is MNHNY and CDR2 is SVGAGI in the germline V gene (reference sequence). The CDR3 totals 15 residues.

Many counts were recorded for this clonotype. The chain has TRBV10-3 and TRBJ2-6; D may be TRBD1 (5 bases). From germline, CDR1 is ENHRY and CDR2 SYGVKD. The V end was cut by 0 bases, the J end by 5 bases, with 14 bases between. The CDR3 is made up of 17 amino acids. The CDR3 DNA sequence: TGTGCCATCAGTGAGTCAGAATGGGGCCCCAGGGCCAACGTCCTGACTTTC. It specifies CAISESEWGPRANVLTF.

This clonotype was observed at least ten times. This chain links TRBV7-9 with TRBJ1-2, with D possibly TRBD1 on 5 matching bases. Germline V gene lookup returns CDR1 SEHNR and CDR2 FQNEAQ (reference sequence). Between the trimmed V and J ends, which lost 5 bases and 4 bases, there was a span of 17 bases. There are 15 residues in the CDR3. The CDR3 DNA reads as TGTGCCAGCAGCCTCCCCTGGGACGGATCCTATGGCTACACCTTC. It is translated as CASSLPWDGSYGYTF.

V and J are TRBV4-2 and TRBJ2-5; no definite D call. Germline V lookup: CDR1 LGHNA, CDR2 YNFKEQ. The CDR3 sequence is 14 residues long. The V gene lost 2 bases and the J gene lost 1 base, with 8 bases spanning the gap. The chain's CDR3 is CASSQSGSQETQYF. In DNA, the CDR3 is TGTGCCAGCAGCCAAAGTGGGTCCCAAGAGACCCAGTACTTC.

The table lists this clonotype with many counts. The rearrangement uses TRBV11-2 and TRBJ1-5, with D perhaps matching TRBD1 (6 bases). CDR3 length equals 15 residues. Looked up from germline, CDR1 is SGHAT and CDR2 is FQNNGV. V was trimmed by 2 bases and J by 2 bases, leaving 10 bases between them. CDR3 amino acids: CASSLQGIGNQPQHF. CDR3 nucleotide sequence: TGTGCCAGCAGCTTACAGGGGATTGGCAATCAGCCCCAGCATTTT.

The DNA of the CDR3 is TGTGCCAGCAGTTTCTATGACAGAAACGAGCAGTACTTC. It is translated as CASSFYDRNEQYF. V and J are TRBV28 and TRBJ2-7; D perhaps matches TRBD1 (5 bases). The CDR3 spans 13 residues. V was clipped by 3 bases and J by 5 bases, with 11 bases between them. Germline loops: CDR1 MDHEN, CDR2 SYDVKM.

This clonotype was counted many times. In nucleotides, the CDR3 is TGTGCCAGCAGTTTATCGATGGTCGGGGGCGGGCCCCAGCATTTT. It is translated as CASSLSMVGGGPQHF. The chain is built from TRBV27 and TRBJ1-5; maybe TRBD1 (6 bases). This CDR3 comprises 15 residues. Deletions cut 0 bases from V and 9 bases from J, with 15 bases between. CDR1 and CDR2 from the germline V gene are MNHEY and SMNVEV (reference sequence).

This clonotype was seen at least ten times. The genes are TRBV10-2 and TRBJ1-6, with 12 bases matching TRBD1. J lost 0 bases, V lost 9 bases, and 12 bases had no gene match. Germline assignment: CDR1 WSHSY and CDR2 SAAADI. The CDR3 covers 19 residues. DNA of the CDR3: TGCGCCAGTACCGGGACAGGGGGCCTCACACGCTCCTATAATTCACCCCTCCACTTT. Translated: CASTGTGGLTRSYNSPLHF.

Only a few counts were recorded for this clonotype. This chain links TRBV5-1 with TRBJ1-4; D is perhaps TRBD1 (6 bases). V lost 0 bases and J lost 8, with 14 bases in between. The CDR3 is 15 amino acids. Germline V gene data show CDR1 as SGHRS and CDR2 as YFSETQ. CDR3 loop: CASSLGGRMEEKLFF. As DNA, the CDR3 is TGCGCCAGCAGCTTGGGGGGGCGAATGGAGGAAAAACTGTTTTTT.

This chain joins TRBV2 and TRBJ2-7; possible D gene TRBD2, 5 bases. V was clipped by 6 bases and J by 2 bases, with 8 bases between them. Germline CDR1 is SNHLY and CDR2 is FYNNEI. This CDR3 has 12 amino acids. CDR3 loop: CASRPGTYEQYF. CDR3 coding DNA: TGTGCCAGCAGGCCGGGGACCTACGAGCAGTACTTC.

This clonotype came up many times. This rearrangement joins TRBV14 to TRBJ1-1; 7 nucleotides align to TRBD1. Germline CDR1 is SGHDN and CDR2 is FVKESK. The CDR3 has 18 residues. V trimming: 1 base; J trimming: 0 bases; junction bases outside the gene matches: 11. As DNA, the CDR3 is TGTGCCAGCAGCCAAGTTAAGGGACAGAGTGCAATGAACACTGAAGCTTTCTTT. Protein sequence: CASSQVKGQSAMNTEAFF.

This clonotype has at least ten counts. The rearrangement joins TRBV27 to TRBJ1-1; D is undetermined. Germline CDR1 and CDR2: MNHEY and SMNVEV (reference sequence). CDR3 length equals 12 residues. Trimming shortened V by 8 bases and J by 5 bases, and 12 bases separated the two germline ends. CDR3 bases: TGTGCCAGCCGGGGAATCCGGACTGAAGCTTTCTTT. It is translated as CASRGIRTEAFF.